This TCR beta chain was found in a study of beta chain features in type 1 diabetes. Study findings and constraints: Among patients, naive, central memory and Treg TCRB repertoires appeared more similar than among healthy donors.

Sequencing targeted expressed TCRB transcripts, as all isolated RNA had been reverse transcribed. Average reads for naive, central memory and regulatory T cell samples were roughly 3.4 million. Produced via immunoSEQ multiplex PCR; TCRdb's table is partial and in-frame only. The data hold 350,000 or so clones, with less than 20% observed a single time. This clone was found a few times. As yet, its antigen is unknown. The germline V gene encodes CDR1 MGHDK and CDR2 SYGVNS. Trimming removed 7 bases from V and 6 bases from J; junction bases left unmatched: 7. The CDR3 sequence is 13 residues long. Sorted populations were all over 95% pure.

The rearrangement links TRBV25-1 to TRBJ1-1, with TRBD1 matching over 8 bases. This TCR was sampled from a woman under 30 in good health. The specimen was naive CD4+ T cells from blood. The CDR3 sequence: CASKDRVGSEAFF. As DNA, the CDR3 is TGTGCCAGCAAGGACAGGGTGGGTTCTGAAGCTTTCTTT.